The 2 T cell receptor beta chains reported below all come from one sample, sequenced in a study of beta chain features in type 1 diabetes. Since all of the isolated RNA was reverse transcribed, expressed TCRB transcripts were what got sequenced. Using immunoSEQ multiplex PCR, the repertoire was profiled, and TCRdb retains in-frame clones only, with some absent. The sample includes 600,000 or so clones, about an eighth of them seen just once. Study outcomes and limitations: In all four CD4+ subsets, TCRB CDR3 length was significantly, moderately reduced in type 1 diabetes.

Their antigens are not known. Material for sequencing was naive CD4+ T cells from blood. These receptors were taken from a man aged 25-40 years with type 1 diabetes.

This clone has more than one count but fewer than ten. The J gene is TRBJ2-1, the V gene TRBV5-1; TRBD2 is a possible D gene (5 bases). The CDR3 contains 14 residues. The V and J ends lost 0 bases and 7 bases respectively, with 11 bases between them. The V gene's germline CDR1 is SGHRS and CDR2 YFSETQ. The CDR3 DNA is TGCGCCAGCAGCTTGGGTCGGACTTTAAATGAGCAGTTCTTC. Encoded protein: CASSLGRTLNEQFF. Full variable domain (remainder filled in from reference TRBV5-1 and TRBJ2-1): KAGVTQTPRYLIKTRGQQVTLSCSPISGHRSVSWYQQTPGQGLQFLFEYFSETQRNKGNFPGRFSGRQFSNSRSEMNVSTLELGDSALYLCASSLGRTLNEQFFGPGTRLTVL.

The CDR3 region has the DNA TGTGCCAGCAATTCAGGGCGGGGGGATCAAGAGACCCAGTACTTC. The encoded protein is CASNSGRGDQETQYF. The J gene is TRBJ2-5, the V gene TRBV9; TRBD2 matches at 8 bases. The trim removed 6 bases at V and 2 bases at J, leaving 9 bases unmatched. From germline, CDR1 is SGDLS and CDR2 YYNGEE. This CDR3 spans 15 amino acids.